The 5 T cell receptor beta chains below all came from one sample that was sequenced in a study of T cell responses to AZD1222 COVID-19 vaccine. Assay: immunoSEQ multiplex PCR; the TCRdb copy retains only in-frame clones and omits some. Of under 170,000 clones listed, roughly 90% are singletons. Material: peripheral blood, obtained 28 days after the second AZD1222 dose. Every receptor here comes from an adult who received the AZD1222 COVID-19 vaccine.

This chain connects TRBV9 to TRBJ1-1; a weak D match, TRBD1 (6 bases). V gave up 0 bases and J gave up 1 base, with 16 bases separating them. This CDR3 has 17 amino acids. Looked up from germline, CDR1 is SGDLS and CDR2 is YYNGEE. The CDR3 sequence is CASSVGMGGAQNTEAFF. Here the CDR3 DNA reads TGTGCCAGCAGCGTAGGAATGGGGGGCGCACAGAACACTGAAGCTTTCTTT.

V is TRBV5-6 and J is TRBJ2-7; 8 nucleotides match TRBD1. The CDR3 totals 16 residues. Germline CDR1 is SGHDT and CDR2 is YYEEEE. The junction had 15 bases not matched to a gene; V was cut back by 4 bases and J by 6 bases. The DNA of the CDR3 is TGTGCCAGCAGCCTGGAGGCCAGGACAGGGTGGGTCGAGCAGTACTTC. This sequence encodes CASSLEARTGWVEQYF.

This chain links TRBV14 with TRBJ1-2; 8 bases agree with TRBD1. The CDR3 consists of 16 residues. Germline lookup yields CDR1 SGHDN and CDR2 FVKESK. Trimming removed 5 bases from V and 0 bases from J; junction bases left unmatched: 8. CDR3 residues: CASSTNRGRSNYGYTF. The CDR3 nucleotides read TGTGCCAGCAGCACAAACAGGGGGAGGTCTAACTATGGCTACACCTTC.

This chain links TRBV7-9 with TRBJ2-2, with a tentative D call TRBD2 (6 bases). The V and J ends lost 6 bases and 0 bases respectively, with 11 bases between them. This CDR3 region has 15 residues. Looked up from germline, CDR1 is SEHNR and CDR2 is FQNEAQ (reference sequence). In DNA, the CDR3 is TGTGCCAGCAGAATGGGACTTCCGAACACCGGGGAGCTGTTTTTT. This translates into CASRMGLPNTGELFF.

The chain joins TRBV5-1 to TRBJ1-3; 7 bases line up with TRBD1. Trimming removed 4 bases from V and 0 bases from J; junction bases left unmatched: 7. CDR1 and CDR2 from the germline V gene are SGHRS and YFSETQ. This CDR3 contains 16 residues. The CDR3 DNA reads TGCGCCAGCAGCCAAGAGGACAGGCTCTCTGGAAACACCATATATTTT. Translated, it gives CASSQEDRLSGNTIYF.